These T cell receptor beta chains were read from a single sample in a study of OX40 agonist ivuxolimab in advanced cancers. Clones were sequenced by immunoSEQ multiplex PCR, and TCRdb holds only the in-frame ones, with some missing. The table includes approximately 88,000 clones, roughly 90% detected once. The source material was CD4+ or CD8+ T cells sorted from blood, sampled in a trial of the OX40 agonist ivuxolimab. These receptors were taken from an adult with an advanced solid tumor such as melanoma, head and neck, liver or kidney cancer. Both conserved end residues are part of each CDR3. A D gene is named only where the DNA matches it firmly. For some rows the clone size is stated as once, few or many, or as a class when expanded; others skip it.

clone size	V gene	J gene	D gene	CDR3 length	CDR3 DNA	CDR3 protein
NA	TRBV14	TRBJ2-2	NA	14	TGTGCCAGCAGCCCCTCGGGGTACACCGGGGAGCTGTTTTTT	CASSPSGYTGELFF
NA	TRBV19	TRBJ1-3	NA	17	TGTGCCAGTAGTGTCCTTACCGGGACAAACTCTGGAAACACCATATATTTT	CASSVLTGTNSGNTIYF
NA	TRBV2	TRBJ1-1	TRBD1	14	TGTGCCAGCACCCTAGACAGGGGGGTCGCTGAAGCTTTCTTT	CASTLDRGVAEAFF
NA	TRBV6-6	TRBJ1-6	NA	15	TGTGCCAGCAGTTACGAGCGGAATCATAATTCACCCCTCCACTTT	CASSYERNHNSPLHF
NA	TRBV7-9	TRBJ1-1	NA	15	TGTGCCAGCAGCTTAATTCTTAGGATGAACACTGAAGCTTTCTTT	CASSLILRMNTEAFF
NA	TRBV7-3	TRBJ1-1	NA	14	TGTGCCAGCAGCGGGGACTCCATGAACACTGAAGCTTTCTTT	CASSGDSMNTEAFF
NA	TRBV9	TRBJ2-3	NA	14	TGTGCCAGCAGCGTACTTGCCGCAGCGGATACGCAGTATTTT	CASSVLAAADTQYF
NA	TRBV9	TRBJ2-7	NA	15	TGTGCCAGCAGCTCACGGGCGCGGGGGCAGTACGAGCAGTACTTC	CASSSRARGQYEQYF
NA	TRBV9	TRBJ2-2	NA	14	TGTGCCAGCACCCTCGGGGTAGGGGCCGGGGAGCTGTTTTTT	CASTLGVGAGELFF
few	TRBV2	TRBJ1-2	NA	12	TGTGCCAGCAAAGGGGACGGCTATGGCTACACCTTC	CASKGDGYGYTF
NA	TRBV5-4	TRBJ1-2	NA	12	TGTGCCAGCAGCAGGAGTGGGGGCGGCTACACCTTC	CASSRSGGGYTF
few	TRBV29-1	TRBJ2-7	TRBD2	13	TGCAGCGTTGGACTAGCGGGGTTTATTGAGCAGTACTTC	CSVGLAGFIEQYF
NA	TRBV4-1	TRBJ2-3	NA	16	TGCGCCAGCAGCCAAGAAAAAGCGCGGTCCACAGATACGCAGTATTTT	CASSQEKARSTDTQYF
NA	TRBV7-3	TRBJ2-1	NA	15	TGTGCCAGCAGCTTAGGGGGCCGCTCCTACAATGAGCAGTTCTTC	CASSLGGRSYNEQFF
NA	TRBV13	TRBJ2-1	NA	13	TGTGCCAGCAGCTTGAGGGGGGCCACTGAGCAGTTCTTC	CASSLRGATEQFF
NA	TRBV7-2	TRBJ2-7	NA	15	TGTGCCAGCAGGCCTACAGGGTTTAGCTCCTACGAGCAGTACTTC	CASRPTGFSSYEQYF
NA	TRBV7-7	TRBJ1-1	TRBD1	15	TGTGCTAGCAGCCCTCCGGGACAGGGACTACATGAAGCTTTCTTT	CASSPPGQGLHEAFF
NA	TRBV14	TRBJ1-6	NA	15	TGTGCCAGCAGCAAGGGGGTCTCTTTCAATTCACCCCTCCACTTT	CASSKGVSFNSPLHF
NA	TRBV4-2	TRBJ2-2	TRBD1	15	TGTGCCAGCAGCCAAGACAGGGGGCGAACCGGGGAGCTGTTTTTT	CASSQDRGRTGELFF
NA	TRBV6-1	TRBJ2-7	TRBD1	15	TGTGCCAGCAGTCCACTAGACAGGGGGCTGAACGAGCAGTACTTC	CASSPLDRGLNEQYF
NA	TRBV27	TRBJ2-7	NA	16	TGTGCCAGCAGTTTATTGGCGTCAGCGGGCGCCTACGAGCAGTACTTC	CASSLLASAGAYEQYF
NA	TRBV28	TRBJ2-7	TRBD2	15	TGTGCCAGCAGTTCCGTAGCGGGGGCCTCCTACGAGCAGTACTTC	CASSSVAGASYEQYF
NA	TRBV4-2	TRBJ2-3	TRBD2	19	TGTGCCAGCAGCCAAGACGGGGGCGGGGGGGCGTTCCGCACAGATACGCAGTATTTT	CASSQDGGGGAFRTDTQYF
NA	TRBV14	TRBJ1-5	TRBD1	23	TGTGCCAGCAGCCAAGATATAGTGGTCGTTACAGGGGGCCAATCCAACCCCAATCAGCCCCAGCATTTT	CASSQDIVVVTGGQSNPNQPQHF
NA	TRBV19	TRBJ1-4	TRBD1	14	TGTGCCAGTAGTACGACAGGGCTGCACGAAAAACTGTTTTTT	CASSTTGLHEKLFF
NA	TRBV6-1	TRBJ1-5	NA	13	TGTGCCAGCAGTGAAGCGTTGATCCAGCCCCAGCATTTT	CASSEALIQPQHF
NA	TRBV19	TRBJ1-3	TRBD1	16	TGTGCCAGTAGGCGCGGGACAGGGAACTCTGGAAACACCATATATTTT	CASRRGTGNSGNTIYF
NA	TRBV9	TRBJ1-1	NA	14	TGTGCCAGCAGCGTAGGCATAGGGTACACTGAAGCTTTCTTT	CASSVGIGYTEAFF
NA	TRBV6-4	TRBJ2-1	NA	15	TGTGCCAGCAGTTCAGGGGAGTACTCCTACAATGAGCAGTTCTTC	CASSSGEYSYNEQFF
NA	TRBV20-1	TRBJ2-7	NA	10	TGCAGTGCGCACCACGGGGGGCAGTACTTC	CSAHHGGQYF
few	TRBV25-1	TRBJ2-7	NA	11	TGTGCCAGCAGTGTAACGTACGAGCAGTACTTC	CASSVTYEQYF
NA	TRBV5-4	TRBJ2-2	TRBD1	15	TGTGCCAGCAGAAGACAGGGGGTCGTGTCCGGGGAGCTGTTTTTT	CASRRQGVVSGELFF
once	TRBV7-2	TRBJ2-1	NA	16	TGTGCCAGCAGCTTAGAATCCGGGGCTTCCTACAATGAGCAGTTCTTC	CASSLESGASYNEQFF
once	TRBV15	TRBJ1-1	NA	14	TGTGCCACCAGCAGAGTCCCGGCGAACACTGAAGCTTTCTTT	CATSRVPANTEAFF
NA	TRBV5-1	TRBJ2-2	TRBD2	17	TGCGCCAGCAGCCCAACCCCTAGCGGGGGACTCACCGGGGAGCTGTTTTTT	CASSPTPSGGLTGELFF
NA	TRBV6-1	TRBJ2-3	NA	11	TGTGCCAGCAGTCTAGCAGATACGCAGTATTTT	CASSLADTQYF
NA	TRBV7-9	TRBJ1-5	TRBD1	16	TGTGCCAGCAGCCCGGGACAGGGGCCCCCCAATCAGCCCCAGCATTTT	CASSPGQGPPNQPQHF
NA	TRBV5-1	TRBJ2-1	NA	13	TGCGCCAGCAGCCGGTCGGTGGGTGATGAGCAGTTCTTC	CASSRSVGDEQFF
NA	TRBV5-6	TRBJ2-1	NA	14	TGTGCCAGCAGCTTGGCGGCAGGGGACAATGAGCAGTTCTTC	CASSLAAGDNEQFF
NA	TRBV5-1	TRBJ2-5	NA	14	TGCGCCAGCAGCTCACAGGGGGGAGGGGAGACCCAGTACTTC	CASSSQGGGETQYF
NA	TRBV9	TRBJ2-1	TRBD2	16	TGTGCCAGCAGCGTAGAAGGGACTACCCACTACAATGAGCAGTTCTTC	CASSVEGTTHYNEQFF
NA	TRBV5-4	TRBJ2-6	NA	14	TGTGCCAGCCTCCGCCGAGGCGGGGCCAACGTCCTGACTTTC	CASLRRGGANVLTF